The clone carrying this T cell receptor (beta chain) was counted only a few times. Its antigen remains unidentified. Given the absence of the conserved phenylalanine or tryptophan at the CDR3 end, a read error is likely. The DNA is omitted, as the CDR3 cannot be located on it reliably, and the CDR3 follows TCRdb's listing. Sequencing of the DNA from cultured CD4+ T cells was carried out with the Oncomine TCR Beta short-read assay. Genomic DNA was extracted from cultured CD4+ T cells. TCRdb ran MiXCR on the PCR reads and lists one entry per CDR3 protein. The sample lists about 10,000 distinct CDR3 sequences, around 42% occurring once. The source of the sample is a study of vaccination and CD4 T cells after COVID-19. For the study at large: As control conditions, cultures were given either a CEFX pool serving as positive control, an HIV-1 Nef pool, or no peptide at all.

Study-wide points: For SARS-CoV-2-reactive clonotypes, the median went from about 20 to 38, a nonsignificant increase.

Regarding treatment: approximately nine-day PBMC culture with coronavirus spike peptide pools or control peptides (ViraFEST assay). Once peptide pools had expanded antigen-specific T cells, ViraFEST sequenced TCRs. Germline CDR1 reads MNHNS; CDR2 reads SASEGT. The CDR3 contains 12 residues when both ends are counted. This clonotype was obtained from a human donor who had recovered from COVID-19. The chain links TRBV6-1 to TRBJ2-1; no DNA check was done on the table's D call, TRBD1. Material: CD4+ T cells from blood, cultured in vitro. CDR3 amino acids: CASSPRGGLESL.